The sequence of this T cell receptor (beta chain) was determined in a study of OX40 agonist ivuxolimab in advanced cancers. Across the study: Dose-escalation cases comprised hepatocellular carcinoma, melanoma, renal cell or head and neck cancer. Of the participants, 35% to 50% had some prior anti-PD-1, anti-PD-L1 or anti-CTLA-4 therapy, which was allowed.

With regard to this clone: The antigen is undetermined.

Study conclusions and caveats: On average, CD8+ T cells had more expanded clones than CD4+.

Some clones are missing from TCRdb's copy, which holds only in-frame ones; the method was immunoSEQ multiplex PCR. This table has tens of thousands of clones, about 93% appearing once. The sequence was collected from an adult with an advanced solid tumor such as melanoma, head and neck, liver or kidney cancer. The input for sequencing was CD4+ or CD8+ T cells sorted from blood, taken in a trial of the OX40 agonist ivuxolimab.

CDR3 sequence (DNA): TGCGCCAGCAGCCAAGACTTCAACACCGGGGAGCTGTTTTTT. Its translation: CASSQDFNTGELFF. The chain combines TRBV4-3 with TRBJ2-2; no clear D gene. V lost 0 bases and J lost 2, with 4 bases in between. Germline V gene lookup returns CDR1 LGHNA and CDR2 YSLEER. The CDR3 contains 14 residues.